This TCR beta chain was identified in a study of cytomegalovirus exposure and HLA in healthy donors. Regarding the study as a whole: An ancestry cluster, one associated with Asian ancestry, reportedly showed fewer N-insertions than the roughly 610-donor mean in a later analysis. It was likely that a cluster of highly shared sequence variants was a sequencing artifact.

J gave up 4 bases and V 10 bases, and 9 bases lay outside the gene matches. The CDR3 totals 15 residues. The germline V gene has CDR1 LNHDA and CDR2 SQIVND (reference sequence). Both 60 Vbeta primers and 13 Jbeta primers went into the PCR. As processed by the authors: Per a later analysis, the number of unique TCR beta chains was approximately 73 million, of which about 11 million were shared. This table comes from immunoSEQ multiplex PCR, and its TCRdb copy is limited to in-frame clones, with some not included. V and J calls and clone size are as listed in that table; D and trimming were resolved from the DNA. The sample contains about 190,000 clones, around 81% of which appear only once. This clone has just a few counts. Antigen unknown.

The sequence came from a woman between 18 and 30 years old in good health and CMV-seropositive. The sequencing input was PBMCs. The rearrangement uses TRBV19 and TRBJ2-1, with TRBD2 identical over 11 bases. CDR3 amino acids: CATHPLAGGYNEQFF. CDR3 sequence (DNA): TGTGCCACACACCCCCTAGCGGGGGGTTACAATGAGCAGTTCTTC.